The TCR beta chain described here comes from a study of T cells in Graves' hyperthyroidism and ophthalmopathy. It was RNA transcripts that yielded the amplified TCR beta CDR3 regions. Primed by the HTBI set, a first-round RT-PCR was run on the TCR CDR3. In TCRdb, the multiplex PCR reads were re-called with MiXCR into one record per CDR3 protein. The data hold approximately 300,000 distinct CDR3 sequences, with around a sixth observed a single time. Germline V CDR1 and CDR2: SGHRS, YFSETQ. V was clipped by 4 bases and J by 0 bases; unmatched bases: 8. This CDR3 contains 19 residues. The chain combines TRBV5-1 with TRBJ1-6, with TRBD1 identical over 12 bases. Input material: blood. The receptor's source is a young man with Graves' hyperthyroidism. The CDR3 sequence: CASSLRDRGLSSYNSPLHF. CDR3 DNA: TGCGCCAGCAGCCTCCGGGACAGGGGGCTGAGCTCCTATAATTCACCCCTCCACTTT.